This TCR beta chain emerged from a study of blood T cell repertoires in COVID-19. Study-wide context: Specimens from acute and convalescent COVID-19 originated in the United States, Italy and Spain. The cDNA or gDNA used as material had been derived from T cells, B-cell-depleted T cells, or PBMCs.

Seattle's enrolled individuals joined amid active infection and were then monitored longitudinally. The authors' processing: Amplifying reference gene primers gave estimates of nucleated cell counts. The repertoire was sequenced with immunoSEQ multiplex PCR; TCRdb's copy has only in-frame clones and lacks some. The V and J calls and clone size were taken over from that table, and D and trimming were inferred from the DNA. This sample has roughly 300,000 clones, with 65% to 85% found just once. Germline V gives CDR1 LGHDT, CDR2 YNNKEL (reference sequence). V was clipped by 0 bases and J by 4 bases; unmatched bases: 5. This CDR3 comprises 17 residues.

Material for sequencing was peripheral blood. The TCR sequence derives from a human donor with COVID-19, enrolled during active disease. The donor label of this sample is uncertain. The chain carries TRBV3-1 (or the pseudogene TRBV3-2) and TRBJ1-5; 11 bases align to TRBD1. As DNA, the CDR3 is TGTGCCAGCAGCCAAGAGGCAGGGACAGGGGGGAATCAGCCCCAGCATTTT. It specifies CASSQEAGTGGNQPQHF.